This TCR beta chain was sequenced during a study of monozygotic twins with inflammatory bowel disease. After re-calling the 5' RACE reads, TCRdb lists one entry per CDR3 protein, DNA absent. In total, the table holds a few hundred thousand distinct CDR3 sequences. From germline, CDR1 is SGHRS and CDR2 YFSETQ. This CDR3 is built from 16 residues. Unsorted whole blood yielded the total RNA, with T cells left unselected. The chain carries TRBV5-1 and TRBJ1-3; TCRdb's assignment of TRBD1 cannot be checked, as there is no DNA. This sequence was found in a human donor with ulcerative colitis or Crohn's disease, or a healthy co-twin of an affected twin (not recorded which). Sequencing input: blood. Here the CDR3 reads CASSPAGANSGNTIYF.